Listed here are 2 T cell receptor beta chains from one sample, sequenced in a study of blood T cell repertoires in COVID-19. Assay: immunoSEQ multiplex PCR; the TCRdb copy retains only in-frame clones and omits some. The repertoire holds 280,000 or so clones, with less than 85% as singletons. Sequencing was done on a sample of PBMCs or T cells enriched from blood (not recorded which). The receptor source for this set is a woman between 50 and 59 years old who had recovered from COVID-19.

The rearrangement joins TRBV3-1 (or the pseudogene TRBV3-2) to TRBJ2-7; 10 positions match TRBD1. This CDR3 is 15 amino acids long. The J segment lost 2 bases and the V segment lost 1 base, leaving 2 bases of the junction unmatched. Per the germline V gene, CDR1 is LGHDT and CDR2 is YNNKEL (reference sequence). CDR3 sequence (DNA): TGTGCCAGCAGCCAAGGGACAGGGGGGCCCTACGAGCAGTACTTC. Protein: CASSQGTGGPYEQYF.

This clone was counted only a few times. V is TRBV9 and J is TRBJ2-2; 9 bases fit TRBD1. Per the germline V gene, CDR1 is SGDLS and CDR2 is YYNGEE. This CDR3 has 16 residues. The J segment lost 3 bases and the V segment lost 3 bases, leaving 6 bases of the junction unmatched. For the CDR3, the DNA is TGTGCCAGCAGCGCAACAACAGGGGGCGACACCGGGGAGCTGTTTTTT. Protein product: CASSATTGGDTGELFF.